The entry that follows covers one T cell receptor (beta chain) sequence. The antigen remains unidentified. This sample was taken from a study of cytomegalovirus exposure and HLA in healthy donors. Overall study context: Drawn from HLA-typed donors, 65 million to 100 million unique TCRs were held in an early data release. General observations from the study: It has been reported that TCR beta sequences accurately predicted the HLA-A and HLA-B alleles of most subjects. Later on, a genetic analysis was performed. It linked a missense variant in DCLRE1C with V- and J-gene trimming of TCR beta.

PCR used 60 Vbeta primers and 13 Jbeta primers. Assay: immunoSEQ multiplex PCR; the TCRdb copy retains only in-frame clones and omits some. The table includes roughly 100,000 clones, roughly three quarters detected once. The sample comprised PBMCs. This clonotype was obtained from a male donor in good health and CMV-seropositive.

The CDR3 region has the DNA TGTGCCAGTAGTAGCTCCATAGCGGGAGTTAACGGTGAGCAGTTCTTC. Its protein is CASSSSIAGVNGEQFF. The rearrangement joins TRBV19 to TRBJ2-1, with 9 bases lining up with TRBD2. V trimming: 4 bases; J trimming: 9 bases; junction bases outside the gene matches: 13. The CDR3 sequence is 16 residues long. CDR1 and CDR2 from the germline V gene are LNHDA and SQIVND (reference sequence).